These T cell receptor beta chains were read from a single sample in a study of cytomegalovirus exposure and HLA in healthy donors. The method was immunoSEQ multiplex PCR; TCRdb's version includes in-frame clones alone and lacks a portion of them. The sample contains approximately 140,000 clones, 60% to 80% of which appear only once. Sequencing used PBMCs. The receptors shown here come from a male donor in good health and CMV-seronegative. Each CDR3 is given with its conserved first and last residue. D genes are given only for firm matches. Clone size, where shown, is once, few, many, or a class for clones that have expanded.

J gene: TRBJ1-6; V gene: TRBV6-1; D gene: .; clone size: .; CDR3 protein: CASTLGLNSPLHF; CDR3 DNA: TGTGCCAGCACTCTGGGGCTGAATTCACCCCTCCACTTT
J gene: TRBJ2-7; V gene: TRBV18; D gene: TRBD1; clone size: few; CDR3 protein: CASSPGTGAAYEQYF; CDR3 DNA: TGTGCCAGCTCACCAGGGACAGGGGCGGCCTACGAGCAGTACTTC
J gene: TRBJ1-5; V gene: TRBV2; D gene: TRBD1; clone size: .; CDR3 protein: CASSAGTGVSNQPQHF; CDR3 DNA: TGTGCCAGCAGTGCCGGGACAGGGGTTTCAAATCAGCCCCAGCATTTT
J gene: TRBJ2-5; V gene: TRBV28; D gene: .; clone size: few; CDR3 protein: CASSFAGTEETQYF; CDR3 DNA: TGTGCCAGCAGTTTCGCGGGGACCGAAGAGACCCAGTACTTC
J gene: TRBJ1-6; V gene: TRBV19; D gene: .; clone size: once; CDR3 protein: CASGQFSNNSPLHF; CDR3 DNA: TGTGCCAGCGGACAGTTTTCGAATAATTCACCCCTCCACTTT
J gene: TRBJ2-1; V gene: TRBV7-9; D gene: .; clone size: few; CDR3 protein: CASSPADTYNEQFF; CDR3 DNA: TGTGCCAGCAGCCCCGCGGACACCTACAATGAGCAGTTCTTC
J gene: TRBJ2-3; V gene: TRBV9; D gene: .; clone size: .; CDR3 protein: CASSFRVGADTQYF; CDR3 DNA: TGTGCCAGCAGCTTTCGTGTAGGGGCAGATACGCAGTATTTT
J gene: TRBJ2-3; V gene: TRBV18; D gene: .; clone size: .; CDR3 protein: CASSVTGKDTQYF; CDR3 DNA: TGTGCCAGCTCAGTTACAGGGAAGGATACGCAGTATTTT
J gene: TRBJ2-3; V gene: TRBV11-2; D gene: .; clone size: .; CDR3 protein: CASSTSPDTQYF; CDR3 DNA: TGTGCCAGCAGCACTAGCCCAGATACGCAGTATTTT
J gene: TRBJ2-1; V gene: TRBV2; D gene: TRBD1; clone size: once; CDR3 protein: CASRTGEQFF; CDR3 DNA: TGTGCCAGCAGGACAGGGGAGCAGTTCTTC
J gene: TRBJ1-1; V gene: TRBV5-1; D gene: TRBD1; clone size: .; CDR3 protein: CASSIGQGGGLAFF; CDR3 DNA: TGCGCCAGCAGCATCGGACAGGGGGGCGGGTTGGCTTTCTTT
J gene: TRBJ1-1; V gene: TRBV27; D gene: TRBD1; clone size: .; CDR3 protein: CASSLRTGAYTEAFF; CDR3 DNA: TGTGCCAGCAGTTTACGGACAGGGGCCTACACTGAAGCTTTCTTT
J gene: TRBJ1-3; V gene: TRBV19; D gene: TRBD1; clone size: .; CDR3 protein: CASMRTGGNSGNTIYF; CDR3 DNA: TGTGCCAGTATGAGGACAGGGGGAAACTCTGGAAACACCATATATTTT
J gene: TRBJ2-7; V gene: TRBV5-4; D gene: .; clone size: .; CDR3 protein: CASSSQDYEQYF; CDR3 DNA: TGTGCCAGCAGCTCACAGGACTACGAGCAGTACTTC
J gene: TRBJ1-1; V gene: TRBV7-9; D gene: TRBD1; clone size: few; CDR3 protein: CASSLGQGNTAEAFF; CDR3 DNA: TGTGCCAGCAGCTTGGGACAGGGAAATACGGCTGAAGCTTTCTTT
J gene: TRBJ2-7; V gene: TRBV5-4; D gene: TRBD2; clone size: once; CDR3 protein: CASSRGGGISSYEKYF; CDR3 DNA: TGTGCCAGCAGCCGAGGCGGGGGGATCAGCTCCTACGAGAAGTACTTC
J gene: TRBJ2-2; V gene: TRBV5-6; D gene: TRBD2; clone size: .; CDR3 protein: CASGPTGGPTNTGELFF; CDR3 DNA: TGTGCCAGCGGACCGACGGGGGGGCCAACGAACACCGGGGAGCTGTTTTTT
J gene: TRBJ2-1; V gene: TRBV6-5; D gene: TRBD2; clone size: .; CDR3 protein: CASSYIGTSGHNEQFF; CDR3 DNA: TGTGCCAGCAGTTACATCGGGACTAGCGGGCACAATGAGCAGTTCTTC
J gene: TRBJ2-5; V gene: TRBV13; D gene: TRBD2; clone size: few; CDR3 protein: CASSRGGQETQYF; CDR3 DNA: TGTGCCAGCAGCCGCGGGGGCCAAGAGACCCAGTACTTC
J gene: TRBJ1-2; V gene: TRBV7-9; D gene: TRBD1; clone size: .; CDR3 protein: CASSPEGQGVLGYTF; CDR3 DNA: TGTGCCAGCAGCCCGGAGGGACAGGGGGTTCTTGGCTACACCTTC
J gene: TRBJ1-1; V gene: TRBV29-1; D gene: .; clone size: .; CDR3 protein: CSVEVPETNTEAFF; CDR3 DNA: TGCAGCGTTGAAGTCCCAGAAACGAACACTGAAGCTTTCTTT
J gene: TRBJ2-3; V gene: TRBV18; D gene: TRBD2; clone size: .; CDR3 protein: CASSLLAGGPQDTQYF; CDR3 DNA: TGTGCCAGCTCCCTCCTGGCGGGGGGACCCCAAGATACGCAGTATTTT
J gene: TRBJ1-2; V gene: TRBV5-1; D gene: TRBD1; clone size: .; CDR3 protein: CASSWGTGINYGYTF; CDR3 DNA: TGCGCCAGCAGCTGGGGGACAGGGATAAACTATGGCTACACCTTC
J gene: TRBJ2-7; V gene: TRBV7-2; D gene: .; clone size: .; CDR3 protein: CASSLQNSYEQYF; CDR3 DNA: TGTGCCAGCAGCTTACAGAATTCCTACGAGCAGTACTTC